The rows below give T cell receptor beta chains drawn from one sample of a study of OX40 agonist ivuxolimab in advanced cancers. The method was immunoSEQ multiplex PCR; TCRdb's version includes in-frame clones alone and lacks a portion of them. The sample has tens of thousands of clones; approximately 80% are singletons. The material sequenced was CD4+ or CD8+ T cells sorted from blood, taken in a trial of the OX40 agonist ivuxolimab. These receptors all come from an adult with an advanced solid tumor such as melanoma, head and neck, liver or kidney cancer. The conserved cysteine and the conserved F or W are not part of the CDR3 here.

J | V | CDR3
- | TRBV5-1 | ASSPWTDFPEQY
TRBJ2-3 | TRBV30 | AYSRGVSDTQY
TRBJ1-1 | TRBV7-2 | ASSLGTRSEAF
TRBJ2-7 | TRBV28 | ASSFREGRYEQY
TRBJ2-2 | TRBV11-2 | ASSYSLAGVAGELF
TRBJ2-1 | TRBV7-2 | ASSPGASGASSYNEQF
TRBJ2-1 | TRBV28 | ASSSGGYNEQF
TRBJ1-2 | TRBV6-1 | ASTGRSYGYT
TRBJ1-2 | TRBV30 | AWSVRVGYGYT
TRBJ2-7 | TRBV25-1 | ASSGPHSGSSYEQY
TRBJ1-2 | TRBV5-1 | ASSLAAGGSYGYT
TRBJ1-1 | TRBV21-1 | ASSTGATGYTEAF
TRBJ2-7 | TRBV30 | AWSVTLAGFYEQY
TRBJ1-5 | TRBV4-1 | ASSQGAGGVGQPQH
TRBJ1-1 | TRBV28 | ASSGSDGKREAF
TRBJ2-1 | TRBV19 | ASSYTSGRADEQF
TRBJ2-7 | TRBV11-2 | ASSLGTGAYEQY
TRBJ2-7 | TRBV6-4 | ASSVLAGSSYEQY
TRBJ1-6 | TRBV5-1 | ASSPGTGNYNSPLH
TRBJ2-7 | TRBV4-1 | ASSQERTISYEQY
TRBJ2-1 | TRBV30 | AWSGARGLADNEQF
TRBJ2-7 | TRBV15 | ATSRDRGVYEQY
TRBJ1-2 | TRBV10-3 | AIKGGQTTGYT
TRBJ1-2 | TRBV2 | ATRQGNYGYT
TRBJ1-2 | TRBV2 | ASSEGHLFNYGYT
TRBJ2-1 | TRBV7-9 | ASSYEEYNEQF
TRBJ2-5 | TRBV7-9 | ASSSGLLKETQY
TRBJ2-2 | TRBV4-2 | ASSQDLSALAGTGELF
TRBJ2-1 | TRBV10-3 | AISADSSGRSRDEQF
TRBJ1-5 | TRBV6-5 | ASSPLAGGNQPQH
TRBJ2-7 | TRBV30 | AWSLTGPADEQY
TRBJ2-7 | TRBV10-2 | ASSEASGSYEQY
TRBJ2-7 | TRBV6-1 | ASSPPGGYEQY
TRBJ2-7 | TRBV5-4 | AISIADRVDEQY
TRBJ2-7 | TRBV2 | ASSELGAPSEQY
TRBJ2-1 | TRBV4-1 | ASSQASRESSYNEQF
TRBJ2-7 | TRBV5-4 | ASSLVSSYEQY